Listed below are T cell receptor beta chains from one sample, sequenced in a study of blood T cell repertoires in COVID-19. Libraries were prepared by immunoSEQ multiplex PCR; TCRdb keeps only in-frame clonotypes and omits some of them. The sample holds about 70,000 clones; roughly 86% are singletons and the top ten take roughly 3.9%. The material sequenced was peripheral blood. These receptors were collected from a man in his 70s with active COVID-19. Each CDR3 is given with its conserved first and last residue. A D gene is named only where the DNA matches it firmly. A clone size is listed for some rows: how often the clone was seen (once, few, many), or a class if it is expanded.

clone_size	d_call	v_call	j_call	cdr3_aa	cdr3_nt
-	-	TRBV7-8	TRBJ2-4	CASSPGVVNIQYF	TGTGCCAGCAGCCCCGGGGTAGTAAACATTCAGTACTTC
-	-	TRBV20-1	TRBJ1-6	CSAGGGALHF	TGCAGTGCTGGGGGAGGGGCCCTCCACTTT
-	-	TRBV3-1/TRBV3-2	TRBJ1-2	CASSQGAGYGYTF	TGTGCCAGCAGCCAAGGGGCCGGCTATGGCTACACCTTC
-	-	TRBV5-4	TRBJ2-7	CGPQGGRTYEQYF	TGCGGCCCCCAGGGGGGTCGGACCTACGAGCAGTACTTC
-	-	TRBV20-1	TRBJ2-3	CSAGRGTQYF	TGCAGTGCGGGGCGGGGTACGCAGTATTTT
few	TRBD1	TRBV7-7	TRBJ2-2	CASSHTGENTGELFF	TGTGCTAGCTCACACACAGGGGAGAACACCGGGGAGCTGTTTTTT
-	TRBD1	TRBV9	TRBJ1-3	CASSVSGQAGNTIYF	TGTGCCAGCAGCGTCTCCGGACAGGCTGGAAACACCATATATTTT
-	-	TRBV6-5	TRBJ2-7	CASTRTGLSYEQYF	TGTGCCAGCACCCGGACTGGTCTCTCCTACGAGCAGTACTTC
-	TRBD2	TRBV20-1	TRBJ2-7	CSAIEPGLAGDTGEQYF	TGCAGTGCTATTGAGCCGGGACTAGCGGGAGACACGGGGGAGCAGTACTTC
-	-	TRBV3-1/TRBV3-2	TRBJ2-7	CASSAGGPGIAYEQYF	TGTGCCAGCAGCGCAGGGGGGCCCGGGATTGCCTACGAGCAGTACTTC
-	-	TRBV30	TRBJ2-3	CAWSLRHPSTDTQYF	TGTGCCTGGAGCCTCCGACACCCTAGCACAGATACGCAGTATTTT
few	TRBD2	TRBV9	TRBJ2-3	CASSPGGGPDTQYF	TGTGCCAGCAGCCCCGGGGGGGGCCCAGATACGCAGTATTTT
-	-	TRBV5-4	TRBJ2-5	CASTRDQGETQYF	TGTGCCAGCACCCGGGACCAGGGGGAGACCCAGTACTTC
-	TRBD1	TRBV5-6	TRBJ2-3	CASSTTGQSTDTQYF	TGTGCCAGCAGCACGACAGGGCAAAGCACAGATACGCAGTATTTT
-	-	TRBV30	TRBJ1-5	CAWSSETGRSNQPQHF	TGTGCCTGGAGCTCAGAGACAGGCCGTAGCAATCAGCCCCAGCATTTT
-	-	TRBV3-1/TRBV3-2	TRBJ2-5	CASSPQRTAGTQYF	TGTGCCAGCAGCCCCCAGCGGACAGCGGGAACCCAGTACTTC
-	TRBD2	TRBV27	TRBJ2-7	CASTRGLAGDEQYF	TGTGCCAGCACCCGGGGACTAGCGGGGGACGAGCAGTACTTC
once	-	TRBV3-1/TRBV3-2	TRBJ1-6	CASSHLGANSPLHF	TGTGCCAGCAGCCATTTGGGGGCAAATTCACCCCTCCACTTT
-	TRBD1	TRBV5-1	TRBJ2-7	CASSLDGQGWQYF	TGCGCCAGCAGCTTGGACGGACAGGGGTGGCAGTACTTC
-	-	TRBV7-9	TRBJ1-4	CASSPPRATNEKLFF	TGTGCCAGCAGCCCCCCCAGGGCAACTAATGAAAAACTGTTTTTT
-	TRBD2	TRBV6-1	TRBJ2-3	CASSEGRLAGSTDTQYF	TGTGCCAGCAGTGAGGGGCGGCTAGCGGGTAGCACAGATACGCAGTATTTT
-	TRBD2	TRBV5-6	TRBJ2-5	CASSLAGLGQETQYF	TGTGCCAGCAGCCTAGCGGGATTGGGCCAAGAGACCCAGTACTTC
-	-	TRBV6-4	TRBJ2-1	CASSDQATSYNEQFF	TGTGCCAGCAGTGACCAGGCTACCTCCTACAATGAGCAGTTCTTC
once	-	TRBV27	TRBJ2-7	CAPRVYESREQYF	TGTGCCCCCAGGGTGTATGAGTCCCGAGAGCAGTACTTC